Presented here are 4 T cell receptor beta chains from one specimen sequenced in a study of blood T cell repertoires in COVID-19. Assay used: immunoSEQ multiplex PCR; TCRdb lists only in-frame clones, some missing. The sample has roughly 71,000 clones, roughly 86% seen once; the top ten hold approximately 30%. Material: peripheral blood. The receptors were sampled from a man aged 50 to 59 with acute or convalescent COVID-19.

The chain carries TRBV2 and TRBJ2-5, with 13 bases that match TRBD2. CDR1 and CDR2 (germline): SNHLY, FYNNEI. V shed 6 bases, J shed 5 bases, and the junction held 18 bases outside the gene matches. The CDR3 has 19 residues. CDR3 coding DNA: TGTGCCAGCAGAGTGAAGAGAGGGACTAGCGGGGTGTCCTGGGAGACCCAGTACTTC. Translation: CASRVKRGTSGVSWETQYF.

This chain joins TRBV28 and TRBJ2-6; the match to TRBD1 covers 8 bases. V lost 5 bases, J lost 2 bases, and 5 bases stayed unmatched. Looked up from germline, CDR1 is MDHEN and CDR2 is SYDVKM. The CDR3 has 16 amino acids. The CDR3 sequence is CASSPRTGTGANVLTF. The CDR3, as DNA: TGTGCCAGCAGTCCCCGGACAGGGACTGGGGCCAACGTCCTGACTTTC.

Notes on this clone: In the same sample, other DNA sequences code for this CDR3. V gene TRBV27 combines with J gene TRBJ1-6; 9 nucleotides agree with TRBD1. The CDR3 has 14 residues. V shed 6 bases, J shed 9 bases, and the junction held 6 bases outside the gene matches. Germline loops: CDR1 MNHEY, CDR2 SMNVEV (reference sequence). CDR3 DNA sequence: TGTGCCAGCAGCCCGGGACAGGGTGGTTCACCCCTCCACTTT. It encodes CASSPGQGGSPLHF.

This rearrangement joins TRBV12-3 or TRBV12-4 to TRBJ1-1; no reliable D call. Trimming took off 3 bases at V and 6 bases at J, with 11 bases between the two ends. The CDR3 runs to 13 residues. For the CDR3, the DNA is TGTGCCAGCAGTTTCTTGGCTAGCCCTGAAGCTTTCTTT. Its protein is CASSFLASPEAFF.